This TCR beta chain emerged from a study of T cell responses to AZD1222 COVID-19 vaccine. Findings of the study overall: Clonal diversity may have been underestimated in mostly white British donors. Only a handful of AZD1222 recipients, more than 5 in all, had baseline seropositivity.

Notes on this clone: The antigen remains undetermined.

Generated by immunoSEQ multiplex PCR, the TCRdb table keeps only in-frame clones and is missing some. There are more than 80,000 clones in the sample; about 91% occur only once, and 10% to 13% lies in the top ten. The germline V gene has CDR1 MDHEN and CDR2 SYDVKM. The CDR3 sequence is 12 residues long. Trimming removed 8 bases from V and 5 bases from J, with 12 bases in between. This clonotype originated in an adult in good health. The chain joins TRBV28 to TRBJ1-2; D possibly corresponds to TRBD1 (5 bases). The specimen was peripheral blood, collected on day 0 of MenACWY control vaccination. The CDR3 here is CASQGSGYGYTF. The DNA of the CDR3 is TGTGCCAGCCAGGGCAGCGGATATGGCTACACCTTC.